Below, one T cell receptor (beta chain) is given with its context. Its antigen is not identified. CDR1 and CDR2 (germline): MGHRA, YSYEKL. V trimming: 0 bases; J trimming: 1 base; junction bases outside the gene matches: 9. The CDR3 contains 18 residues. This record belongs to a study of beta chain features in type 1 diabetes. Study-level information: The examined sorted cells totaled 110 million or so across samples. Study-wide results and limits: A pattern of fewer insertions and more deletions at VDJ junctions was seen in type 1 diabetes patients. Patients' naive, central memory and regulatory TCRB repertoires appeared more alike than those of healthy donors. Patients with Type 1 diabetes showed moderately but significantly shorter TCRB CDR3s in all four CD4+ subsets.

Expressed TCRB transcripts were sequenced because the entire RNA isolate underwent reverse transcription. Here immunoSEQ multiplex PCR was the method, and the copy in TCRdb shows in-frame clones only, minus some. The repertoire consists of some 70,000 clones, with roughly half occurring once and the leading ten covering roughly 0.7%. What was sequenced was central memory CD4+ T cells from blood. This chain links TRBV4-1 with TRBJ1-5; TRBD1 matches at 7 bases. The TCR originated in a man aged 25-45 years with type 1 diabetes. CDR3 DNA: TGCGCCAGCAGCCAAGATGGCACAGGGGTTAGAAGCAATCAGCCCCAGCATTTT. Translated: CASSQDGTGVRSNQPQHF.